This T cell receptor (beta chain) was recovered during a study of regulatory T cells in long-lasting Graves disease. This clonotype was observed many times. Its cognate antigen is unknown. Whole-study findings and limits: Persistent disease showed a preference for TRBV28, TRBJ1-2 and TRBJ2-5.

Documented time point: newly diagnosed GD, antithyroid drugs for less than 3 months. From RNA extracted from PBMCs, the TCR library was made. V lost 2 bases, J lost 0 bases, and 6 bases stayed unmatched. CDR1 is GTSNPN and CDR2 is SVGIG in the germline V gene (reference sequence). This CDR3 spans 15 amino acids. With iRepertoire HTBI primers and Arm-PCR of CDR3 regions, TCR beta libraries were built. MiXCR, applied by TCRdb to the multiplex PCR reads, yields one record per CDR3 protein. The sample yields roughly 400,000 distinct CDR3 sequences, roughly 17% seen once. The sample also formed part of further work on T cells in Graves' hyperthyroidism and ophthalmopathy. That report adds: Thyroid ultrasound and orbital computed tomography, with clinical symptoms and serum thyroxine and TRAb, informed diagnoses.

This rearrangement joins TRBV30 to TRBJ2-7, with TRBD1 identical over 8 bases. The sample here was peripheral blood mononuclear cells (PBMCs), taken at new diagnosis, from a patient treated with antithyroid drugs. The source of this sequence is a woman aged 18-30 years with Graves disease. The CDR3 bases are TGTGCCTGGAGTTCGACAGGGGCTAGCTCCTACGAGCAGTACTTC. It encodes CAWSSTGASSYEQYF.